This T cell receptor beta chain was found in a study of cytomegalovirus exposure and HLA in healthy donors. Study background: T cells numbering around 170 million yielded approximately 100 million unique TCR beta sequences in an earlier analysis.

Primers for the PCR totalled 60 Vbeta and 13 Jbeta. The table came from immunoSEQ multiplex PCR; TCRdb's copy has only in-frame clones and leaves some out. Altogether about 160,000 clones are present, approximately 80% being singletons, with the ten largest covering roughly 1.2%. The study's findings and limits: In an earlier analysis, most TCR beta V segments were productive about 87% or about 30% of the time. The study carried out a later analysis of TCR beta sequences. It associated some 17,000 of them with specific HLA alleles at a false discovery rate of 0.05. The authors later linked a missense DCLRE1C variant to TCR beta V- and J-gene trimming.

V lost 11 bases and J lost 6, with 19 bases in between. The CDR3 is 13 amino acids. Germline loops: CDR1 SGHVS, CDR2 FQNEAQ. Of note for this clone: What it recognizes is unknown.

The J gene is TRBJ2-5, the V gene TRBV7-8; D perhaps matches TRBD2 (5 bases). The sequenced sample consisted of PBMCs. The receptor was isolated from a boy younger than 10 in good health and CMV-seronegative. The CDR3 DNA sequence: TGTGCCCCCACTAGAGGGTGGCGAAAGACCCAGTACTTC. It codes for CAPTRGWRKTQYF.